Shown below are 20 T cell receptor beta chains from a single sample sequenced in a study of cytotoxic CD8 clonotypes in ibrutinib-treated CLL. The repertoire was sequenced with immunoSEQ multiplex PCR; TCRdb's copy has only in-frame clones and lacks some. The sample yields 50,000 to 70,000 clones, approximately 50% seen once. The source material was PBMCs, sampled at disease progression, from a patient treated with ibrutinib. The receptors were gathered from a human donor with chronic lymphocytic leukemia.

There are a few counts of this clone. J is TRBJ2-2 and V is TRBV11-3, with D possibly matching TRBD2 (5 bases). The V gene lost 6 bases and the J gene lost 7 bases, with 18 bases spanning the gap. This CDR3 is built from 15 residues. Per germline, CDR1 SGHNT and CDR2 YENEEA. In nucleotides, the CDR3 is TGTGCCAGCAGTCCAATTGGGCTAGCCAACGGGGAGCTGTTTTTT. Translation: CASSPIGLANGELFF. Using reference TRBV11-3 and TRBJ2-2 for the parts outside the CDR3, the full variable domain is EAGVVQSPRYKIIEKKQPVAFWCNPISGHNTLYWYLQNLGQGPELLIRYENEEAVDDSQLPKDRFSAERLKGVDSTLKIQPAELGDSAVYLCASSPIGLANGELFFGEGSRLTVL.

This chain connects TRBV6-1 to TRBJ1-1, with D perhaps matching TRBD1 (5 bases). Germline V gives CDR1 MNHNS, CDR2 SASEGT. The CDR3 length is 13 residues. V lost 5 bases, J lost 4 bases, and 11 bases lay in between. CDR3 coding DNA: TGTGCCAGCAGTTTTCCGGGGGGCACTGAAGCTTTCTTT. Translating it yields CASSFPGGTEAFF.

The chain has TRBV6-1 and TRBJ2-2; D gene uncertain. Germline CDR1 is MNHNS and CDR2 is SASEGT. V lost 10 bases to trimming and J lost 2 bases, with 11 bases between them. The CDR3 is 13 amino acids. The CDR3 nucleotides read TGTGCCACCAACGTCCTAAACACCGGGGAGCTGTTTTTT. Its protein product is CATNVLNTGELFF.

This clone appeared a few times. The genes are TRBV28 and TRBJ2-7; D unclear. The CDR3 has 11 residues. CDR1 is MDHEN, CDR2 SYDVKM, per germline. Trimming took off 5 bases at V and 2 bases at J, with 4 bases between the two ends. Here the CDR3 reads CASSTAYEQYF. The CDR3 coding sequence is TGTGCCAGCAGTACAGCCTACGAGCAGTACTTC.

The chain links TRBV9 to TRBJ2-1, with D maybe TRBD1 (6 bases). Germline-derived CDR1 and CDR2 are SGDLS and YYNGEE. This CDR3 spans 15 amino acids. V dropped 4 bases and J dropped 7 bases, with 18 bases sitting between them. CDR3 DNA: TGTGCCAGCAGCCCAACTAGGGGGTTGACTAATGAGCAGTTCTTC. Translated: CASSPTRGLTNEQFF.

Only a few counts were recorded for this clone. This chain uses TRBV10-2 with TRBJ1-2, with 10 positions matching TRBD1. The germline V gene encodes CDR1 WSHSY and CDR2 SAAADI. J was trimmed by 4 bases and V by 5 bases; bases with no gene match: 1. CDR3 length equals 13 residues. CDR3 DNA sequence: TGCGCCAGCAGTAGACAGGGGGCCTATGGCTACACCTTC. This sequence encodes CASSRQGAYGYTF.

The chain is built from TRBV11-3 and TRBJ2-7, with D perhaps given as TRBD1 or TRBD2 (6 bases each). This CDR3 has 15 amino acids. V was trimmed by 8 bases and J by 2 bases, leaving 19 bases between them. CDR1 and CDR2 from the germline V gene are SGHNT and YENEEA. The CDR3, as DNA: TGTGCCAGCGCCGAGGGGGGACTTACAGCCTACGAGCAGTACTTC. Protein: CASAEGGLTAYEQYF.

Points on this clone: This sample also contains other DNA sequences that code for the same CDR3. The chain is built from TRBV6-5 and TRBJ2-7, with a possible D match to TRBD2 (6 bases). The CDR3 length is 14 residues. The V gene lost 0 bases and the J gene lost 3 bases, with 9 bases spanning the gap. Germline loops: CDR1 MNHEY, CDR2 SVGAGI. The CDR3 DNA reads as TGTGCCAGCAGTTACTCCGGGCGGGACTACGAGCAGTACTTC. Protein product: CASSYSGRDYEQYF.

DNA for the CDR3: TGTGCCAGCAGCCGACAGGGAGTGAGTCAGCCCCAGCATTTT. Protein sequence: CASSRQGVSQPQHF. The chain combines TRBV7-2 with TRBJ1-5; 7 bases are a match to TRBD1. Germline V CDR1 and CDR2: SGHTA, FQGNSA. The V segment lost 5 bases and the J segment 6 bases; nucleotides outside the gene matches: 7. The CDR3 spans 14 residues.

V and J are TRBV5-6 and TRBJ2-5; D remains ambiguous. CDR1 is SGHDT and CDR2 is YYEEEE in the germline V gene. The CDR3 spans 14 residues. V was clipped by 2 bases and J by 2 bases, with 10 bases between them. The CDR3 loop reads CASSFYSWQETQYF. The CDR3 nucleotides are TGTGCCAGCAGCTTTTACTCGTGGCAAGAGACCCAGTACTTC. Using reference TRBV5-6 and TRBJ2-5 for the parts outside the CDR3, the full variable domain is DAGVTQSPTHLIKTRGQQVTLRCSPKSGHDTVSWYQQALGQGPQFIFQYYEEEERQRGNFPDRFSGHQFPNYSSELNVNALLLGDSALYLCASSFYSWQETQYFGPGTRLLVL.

This clone came up once. V gene TRBV5-1 combines with J gene TRBJ2-5; 7 nucleotides align to TRBD1. Germline V gene sequence: CDR1 SGHRS, CDR2 YFSETQ. Trimming took 4 bases from V and 0 from J; bases not matched to a gene: 3. The CDR3 extends over 14 amino acids. CDR3 nucleotides: TGCGCCAGCAGCCACGGGACAGACCAAGAGACCCAGTACTTC. As protein: CASSHGTDQETQYF.

This clone was seen only a few times. The chain recombines TRBV4-2 with TRBJ2-1; no clear D. CDR1 and CDR2 from the germline V gene are LGHNA and YNFKEQ. V lost 2 bases, J lost 8 bases, and 7 bases lay in between. The CDR3 is 12 amino acids. For the CDR3, the DNA is TGTGCCAGCAGCCAATTTGCTGATGAGCAGTTCTTC. Residues: CASSQFADEQFF.

The genes are TRBV11-3 and TRBJ2-3; D is possibly TRBD1 or TRBD2 (6 bases each). The CDR3 runs 13 residues. Germline V gene data show CDR1 as SGHNT and CDR2 as YENEEA. Trimming removed 10 bases from V and 0 bases from J, with 11 bases in between. CDR3 loop: CATRDKSTDTQYF. The DNA of the CDR3 is TGTGCCACGCGGGACAAAAGCACAGATACGCAGTATTTT. Using reference TRBV11-3 and TRBJ2-3 for the parts outside the CDR3, the full variable domain is EAGVVQSPRYKIIEKKQPVAFWCNPISGHNTLYWYLQNLGQGPELLIRYENEEAVDDSQLPKDRFSAERLKGVDSTLKIQPAELGDSAVYLCATRDKSTDTQYFGPGTRLTVL.

The V gene is TRBV6-5, the J gene TRBJ1-2, with D maybe TRBD1 (5 bases). V was clipped by 6 bases and J by 1 base, with 9 bases between them. The V gene's germline CDR1 is MNHEY and CDR2 SVGAGI. The CDR3 extends over 13 amino acids. The CDR3 coding sequence is TGTGCCAGCAGACGACAGCTTAACTATGGCTACACCTTC. Protein: CASRRQLNYGYTF.

In its sample, this clone ranks as medium-sized. The chain joins TRBV7-2 to TRBJ2-5; maybe TRBD2 (6 bases). This CDR3 is built from 15 residues. Per the germline V gene, CDR1 is SGHTA and CDR2 is FQGNSA. Trimming cost V 6 bases and J 5 bases, with 19 bases left between them. CDR3 sequence reads: CASSRGLEKGETQYF. Here the CDR3 DNA reads TGTGCCAGCAGTCGGGGACTGGAGAAGGGGGAGACCCAGTACTTC.

This clone was seen more than once but under ten times. The chain carries TRBV6-5 and TRBJ2-7; 7 bases match TRBD2. CDR3 length: 14 amino acids. Unmatched junction bases numbered 9, after V lost 6 bases and J lost 4 bases. The germline V gene encodes CDR1 MNHEY and CDR2 SVGAGI. Written as DNA, the CDR3 is TGTGCCAGCAGCAGGGACGAGCGGGAATACGAGCAGTACTTC. This encodes CASSRDEREYEQYF.

V and J are TRBV11-3 and TRBJ2-1; D could derive from TRBD1 or TRBD2 (5 bases each). Trimming took off 0 bases at V and 5 bases at J, with 8 bases between the two ends. The CDR3 consists of 14 residues. Germline lookup yields CDR1 SGHNT and CDR2 YENEEA. The CDR3 sequence: CASSLDGTNNEQFF. CDR3 in DNA: TGTGCCAGCAGCTTAGACGGGACCAACAATGAGCAGTTCTTC.

This clone was counted between two and nine times. The V gene is TRBV18, the J gene TRBJ1-2; 7 positions agree with TRBD1. The CDR3 spans 18 residues. Losses at the gene ends were 4 bases for V and 0 bases for J; bases not matched to a gene: 14. The germline gives CDR1 KGHSH, CDR2 LQKENI. In DNA, the CDR3 is TGTGCCAGCTCACGACAGGGCAGCGCGACAGCTTCTAACTATGGCTACACCTTC. It yields the protein CASSRQGSATASNYGYTF. Full variable domain (remainder filled in from reference TRBV18 and TRBJ1-2): NAGVMQNPRHLVRRRGQEARLRCSPMKGHSHVYWYRQLPEEGLKFMVYLQKENIIDESGMPKERFSAEFPKEGPSILRIQQVVRGDSAAYFCASSRQGSATASNYGYTFGSGTRLTVV.

The rearrangement joins TRBV27 to TRBJ2-1, with 8 bases that match TRBD1. The CDR3 contains 14 residues. J was trimmed by 8 bases and V by 3 bases; bases with no gene match: 6. CDR1 is MNHEY and CDR2 is SMNVEV in the germline V gene (reference sequence). The CDR3 is CASSLRTGLDEQFF. The CDR3 nucleotides read TGTGCCAGCAGTTTGCGGACAGGGCTCGATGAGCAGTTCTTC.

CDR3 nucleotide sequence: TGTGCCAGCAGAGCGGGGTCGTTCACAGATACGCAGTATTTT. It encodes CASRAGSFTDTQYF. This sequence joins TRBV9 and TRBJ2-3; TRBD2 agrees at 7 bases. Germline CDR1 is SGDLS and CDR2 is YYNGEE. The J segment lost 2 bases and the V segment lost 5 bases, leaving 5 bases of the junction unmatched. The CDR3 is 14 amino acids. Variable domain in full (rest from reference TRBV9 and TRBJ2-3): DSGVTQTPKHLITATGQRVTLRCSPRSGDLSVYWYQQSLDQGLQFLIQYYNGEERAKGNILERFSAQQFPDLHSELNLSSLELGDSALYFCASRAGSFTDTQYFGPGTRLTVL.